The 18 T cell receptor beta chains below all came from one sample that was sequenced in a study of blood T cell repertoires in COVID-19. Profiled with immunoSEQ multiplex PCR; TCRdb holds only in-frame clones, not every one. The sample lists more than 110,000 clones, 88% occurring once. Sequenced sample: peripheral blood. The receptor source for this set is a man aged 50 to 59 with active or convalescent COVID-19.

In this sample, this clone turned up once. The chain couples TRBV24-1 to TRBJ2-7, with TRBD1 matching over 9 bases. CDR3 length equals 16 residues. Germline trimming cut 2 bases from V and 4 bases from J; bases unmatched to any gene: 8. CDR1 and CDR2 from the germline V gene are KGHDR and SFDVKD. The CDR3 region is CATSDSHSGTGYEQYF. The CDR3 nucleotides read TGTGCCACCAGTGATTCCCATTCCGGGACAGGGTACGAGCAGTACTTC.

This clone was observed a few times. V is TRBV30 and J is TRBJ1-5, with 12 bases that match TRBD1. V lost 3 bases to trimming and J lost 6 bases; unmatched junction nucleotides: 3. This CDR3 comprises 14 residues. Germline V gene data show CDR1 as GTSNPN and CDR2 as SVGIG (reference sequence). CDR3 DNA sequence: TGTGCCTGGAGGGGACAGGGGGCGAGTCAGCCCCAGCATTTT. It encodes CAWRGQGASQPQHF.

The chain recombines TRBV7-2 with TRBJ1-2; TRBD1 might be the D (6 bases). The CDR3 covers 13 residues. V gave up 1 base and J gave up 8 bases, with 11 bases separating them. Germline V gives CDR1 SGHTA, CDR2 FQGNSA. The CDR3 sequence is CASSLDRVKGYTF. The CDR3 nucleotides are TGTGCCAGCAGCTTAGACAGGGTTAAGGGCTACACCTTC.

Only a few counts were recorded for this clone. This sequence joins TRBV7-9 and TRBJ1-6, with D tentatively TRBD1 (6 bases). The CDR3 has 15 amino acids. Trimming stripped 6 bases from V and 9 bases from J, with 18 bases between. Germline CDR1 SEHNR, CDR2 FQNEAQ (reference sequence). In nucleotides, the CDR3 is TGTGCCAGCAGTCCTCAGGGGAATTACGGTTCACCCCTCCACTTT. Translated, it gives CASSPQGNYGSPLHF.

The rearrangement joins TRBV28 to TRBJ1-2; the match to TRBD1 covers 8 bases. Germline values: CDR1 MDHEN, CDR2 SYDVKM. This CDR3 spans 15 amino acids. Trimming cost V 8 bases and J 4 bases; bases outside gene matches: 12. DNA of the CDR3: TGTGCCAGCGGATCGGGGACAGGCTCCGTCTATGGCTACACCTTC. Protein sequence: CASGSGTGSVYGYTF.

The CDR3 DNA sequence: TGTGCCAGCAGACAACCAGGGGACCCGGATCAGCCCCAGCATTTT. Amino acid sequence: CASRQPGDPDQPQHF. The chain is built from TRBV6-5 and TRBJ1-5, with D possibly matching TRBD1 (6 bases). This CDR3 comprises 15 residues. CDR1 and CDR2 (germline): MNHEY, SVGAGI. V was cut by 6 bases and J by 5 bases, with 17 bases left in between.

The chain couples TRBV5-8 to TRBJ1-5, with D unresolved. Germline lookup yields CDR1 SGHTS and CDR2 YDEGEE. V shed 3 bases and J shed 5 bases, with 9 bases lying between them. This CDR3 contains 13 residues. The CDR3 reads CASSWARDQPQHF. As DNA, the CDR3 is TGTGCCAGCAGCTGGGCGAGGGATCAGCCCCAGCATTTT.

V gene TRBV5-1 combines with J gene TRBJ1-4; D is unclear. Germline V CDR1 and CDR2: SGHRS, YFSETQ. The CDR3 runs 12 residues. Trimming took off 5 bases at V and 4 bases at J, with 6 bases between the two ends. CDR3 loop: CASRQNNEKLFF. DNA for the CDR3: TGCGCCAGCAGGCAGAATAATGAAAAACTGTTTTTT.

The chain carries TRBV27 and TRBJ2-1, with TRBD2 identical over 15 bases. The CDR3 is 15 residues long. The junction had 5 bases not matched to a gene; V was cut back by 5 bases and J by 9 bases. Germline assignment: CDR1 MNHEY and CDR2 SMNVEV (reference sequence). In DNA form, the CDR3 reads TGTGCCAGCAGTCGGACTAGCGGGAGGGCCCTTGAGCAGTTCTTC. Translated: CASSRTSGRALEQFF.

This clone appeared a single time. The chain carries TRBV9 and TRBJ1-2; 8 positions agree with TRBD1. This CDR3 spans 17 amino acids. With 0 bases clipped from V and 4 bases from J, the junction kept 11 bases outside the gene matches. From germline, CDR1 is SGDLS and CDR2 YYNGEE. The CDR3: CASSVVPQGAVGYGYTF. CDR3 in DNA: TGTGCCAGCAGCGTAGTGCCTCAGGGGGCGGTCGGCTATGGCTACACCTTC. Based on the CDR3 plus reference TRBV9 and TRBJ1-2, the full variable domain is DSGVTQTPKHLITATGQRVTLRCSPRSGDLSVYWYQQSLDQGLQFLIQYYNGEERAKGNILERFSAQQFPDLHSELNLSSLELGDSALYFCASSVVPQGAVGYGYTFGSGTRLTVV.

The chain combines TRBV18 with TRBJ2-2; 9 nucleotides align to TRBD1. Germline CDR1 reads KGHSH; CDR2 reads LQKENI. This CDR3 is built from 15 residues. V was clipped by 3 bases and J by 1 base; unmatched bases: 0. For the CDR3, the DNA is TGTGCCAGCTCACCGGGACAGGGGAACACCGGGGAGCTGTTTTTT. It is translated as CASSPGQGNTGELFF. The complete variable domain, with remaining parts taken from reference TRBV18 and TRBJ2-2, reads NAGVMQNPRHLVRRRGQEARLRCSPMKGHSHVYWYRQLPEEGLKFMVYLQKENIIDESGMPKERFSAEFPKEGPSILRIQQVVRGDSAAYFCASSPGQGNTGELFFGEGSRLTVL.

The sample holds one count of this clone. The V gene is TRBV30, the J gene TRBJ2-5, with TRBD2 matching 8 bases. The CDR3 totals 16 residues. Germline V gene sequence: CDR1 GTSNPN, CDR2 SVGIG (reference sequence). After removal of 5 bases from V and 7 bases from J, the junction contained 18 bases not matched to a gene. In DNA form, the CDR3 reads TGTGCCTGGGCCGATCGGAGCGGGAGAGGCCCAGGGACCCAGTACTTC. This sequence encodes CAWADRSGRGPGTQYF.

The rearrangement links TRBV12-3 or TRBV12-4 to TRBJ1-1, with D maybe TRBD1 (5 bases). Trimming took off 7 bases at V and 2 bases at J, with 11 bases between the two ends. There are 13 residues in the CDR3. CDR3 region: CASKPTGNTEAFF. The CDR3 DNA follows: TGTGCCAGCAAACCTACAGGAAACACTGAAGCTTTCTTT.

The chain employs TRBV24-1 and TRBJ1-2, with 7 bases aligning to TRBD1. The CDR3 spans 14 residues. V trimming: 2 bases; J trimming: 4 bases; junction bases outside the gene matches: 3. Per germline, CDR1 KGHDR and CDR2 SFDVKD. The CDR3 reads CATSDSTGIYGYTF. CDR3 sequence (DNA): TGTGCCACCAGTGATTCGACAGGGATCTATGGCTACACCTTC.

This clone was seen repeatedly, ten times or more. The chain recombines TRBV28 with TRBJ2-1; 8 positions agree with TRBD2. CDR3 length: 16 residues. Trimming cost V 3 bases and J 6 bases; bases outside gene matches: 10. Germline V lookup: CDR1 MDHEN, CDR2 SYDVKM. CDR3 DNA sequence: TGTGCCAGCAGTTTCTCTTCAGCGGGAGCGGGCAATGAGCAGTTCTTC. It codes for CASSFSSAGAGNEQFF.

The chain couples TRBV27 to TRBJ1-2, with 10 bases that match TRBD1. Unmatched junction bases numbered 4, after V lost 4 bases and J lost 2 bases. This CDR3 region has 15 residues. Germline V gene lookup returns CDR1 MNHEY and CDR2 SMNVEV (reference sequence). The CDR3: CASSSRTGGNYGYTF. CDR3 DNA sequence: TGTGCCAGCAGTTCCAGGACAGGGGGGAACTATGGCTACACCTTC.

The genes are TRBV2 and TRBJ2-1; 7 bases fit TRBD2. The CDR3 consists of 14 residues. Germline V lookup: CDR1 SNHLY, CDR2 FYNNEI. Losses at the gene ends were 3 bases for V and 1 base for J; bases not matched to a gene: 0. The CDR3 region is CASSDGGSYNEQFF. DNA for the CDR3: TGTGCCAGCAGTGACGGGGGGTCCTACAATGAGCAGTTCTTC.

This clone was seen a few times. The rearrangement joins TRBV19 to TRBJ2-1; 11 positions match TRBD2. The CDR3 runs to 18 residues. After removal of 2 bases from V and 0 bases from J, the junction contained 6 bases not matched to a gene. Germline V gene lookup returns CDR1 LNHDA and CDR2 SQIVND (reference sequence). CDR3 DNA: TGTGCCAGTAGTATAAGGCTAGCGGGAGGCCTCTCCTACAATGAGCAGTTCTTC. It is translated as CASSIRLAGGLSYNEQFF.